This T cell receptor beta chain came from a study of spatial heterogeneity in lung cancer (dated by TCRdb to the late 2010s). Broadly, across the study: Beta-chain transcripts were consistently detected in greater numbers than alpha-chain transcripts, which likely reflects a higher abundance of beta-chain transcripts. A strong correlation was found between TCR transcript counts in tumor regions and a T cell transcriptional module score from matched bulk RNA-seq. TCR alpha and beta repertoires were quantitatively compared across multiple tumor regions, matched nontumor lung and blood in non-small cell lung cancer. In the raw uncorrected reads, each unique combination of TCR and UMI appeared more than ten times on average. Nonsynonymous mutation counts, determined by whole-exome sequencing of tumor tissue, were related to features of the TCR repertoire. At surgery, both alpha and beta chains were TCR-sequenced in over 200 tumor regions, roughly 64 matched nontumor lung samples and around 50 PBMC samples.

Interpreted using the paper, the time point label stands for: sample taken at primary tumor resection. Donors were some 78 patients with early-stage, untreated non-small cell lung cancer from the lung TRACERx cohort. Whole RNA extracted from tumor and nontumor lung tissue, or from cryopreserved PBMC samples, was used for TCR sequencing without cell sorting. A patient was chosen for TCR sequencing only when enough RNA was available from at least two tumor regions. Before being selected, tumor and adjacent nontumor lung specimens were reviewed by a lung pathologist. The library was prepared using 5' RACE. Data came from a NextSeq 500. The TCR library protocol attached a unique molecular identifier to each TCR cDNA molecule to allow correction of PCR and sequencing errors. Regarding the original processing steps: TCR identification, UMI-based error correction and CDR3 extraction were performed with Decombinator tools. TCRs above a frequency of 2 per 1,000, corresponding to the top 1% of the tumor frequency distribution, were defined as expanded. Expanded tumor TCRs statistically deemed absent (corrected P<0.05) from at least one tumor region were classed as regional, and all other expanded tumor TCRs were classed as ubiquitous. Each repertoire was subsampled 100 times to 5,000 TCRs, after which Renyi diversity was computed with the R vegan package. CDR3 similarity networks were built from amino acid triplet string-kernel similarity, connecting CDR3s with pairwise similarity above 0.82. The raw public reads went through TCRdb reprocessing: fastp at Q25, MiXCR clone calling, in-frame beta chains kept. Here each entry gathers all rows of one CDR3 protein and keeps the most common genes and DNA. The V and J calls shown here were made by TCRdb, not taken from the authors' results. The sample table lists about 3,500 distinct CDR3 sequences, 4.5% to 5.5% of them with a count of one. In total, the top ten clones hold more than 25% of the sample.

CDR1 and CDR2 are read off the germline V gene as MDHEN and SYDVKM. Spanning cysteine to phenylalanine, the CDR3 consists of 13 amino acids. Kept here is only the CDR3 DNA, which spans 39 bases and is read in frame from base 1. V is clipped by 4 bases and J by 1 base, and the sequence between their germline boundaries is 4 bases long. This clonotype was observed a few times. It lacks a known antigen. The record has no base qualities; no much larger clone is one base away. This beta chain represents an off-target read in a library built for alpha chains; its size is of limited meaning. Summary of the overall study and its limitations: Confirming at a functional level the hypothesis that regional TCRs recognize regional mutations was considered to require additional single-cell paired TCR alpha and beta sequencing. Estimated TCR-seq coverage of tumor T cells was only about 6.5% for alpha chains and 12% to 15% for beta chains. Counts of ubiquitous and regional expanded TCRs were found to correlate with counts of ubiquitous and regional nonsynonymous mutations, respectively. The number of expanded intratumoral alpha and beta TCRs correlated with the tumor nonsynonymous mutation count.

The sequence was collected from a female donor with early-stage non-small cell lung cancer. In this chain, TRBV28 is recombined with TRBJ2-2, with the D gene call left open. The sequencing used lung tumor tissue, collected at surgery. The DNA sequence reads TGTGCCAGCAGTTCCGAGAACACCGGGGAGCTGTTTTTT. The encoded protein is CASSSENTGELFF.